This T cell receptor beta chain was obtained from a study of blood T cell repertoires in COVID-19. The overall study: The origin of the acute and convalescent COVID-19 samples was the United States, Italy and Spain.

Participants were aged about 18 to 89 years from around 26 US areas. V was shortened by 6 bases and J by 1 base, with 12 bases between the two germline ends. Germline V gene data show CDR1 as KGHSH and CDR2 as LQKENI. CDR3 length: 14 residues. Original processing notes: Estimation of nucleated cell counts relied on the amplification of reference gene primers. This table comes from immunoSEQ multiplex PCR, and its TCRdb copy is limited to in-frame clones, with some not included. The V and J calls and clone size were taken over from that table, and D and trimming were inferred from the DNA. Of approximately 140,000 clones listed, approximately 80% were seen once; the top ten hold 3% to 4.5%.

The receptor comes from a man in his forties or fifties in a cohort exposed to, infected with or recovered from COVID-19 (not recorded which). The V and J genes are TRBV18 and TRBJ1-1, with TRBD1 as a possible D gene (5 bases). The sequenced sample consisted of PBMCs or T cells enriched from blood (not recorded which). The chain's CDR3 is CASSMIGQNTEAFF. CDR3 DNA: TGTGCCAGCTCGATGATCGGACAGAACACTGAAGCTTTCTTT.